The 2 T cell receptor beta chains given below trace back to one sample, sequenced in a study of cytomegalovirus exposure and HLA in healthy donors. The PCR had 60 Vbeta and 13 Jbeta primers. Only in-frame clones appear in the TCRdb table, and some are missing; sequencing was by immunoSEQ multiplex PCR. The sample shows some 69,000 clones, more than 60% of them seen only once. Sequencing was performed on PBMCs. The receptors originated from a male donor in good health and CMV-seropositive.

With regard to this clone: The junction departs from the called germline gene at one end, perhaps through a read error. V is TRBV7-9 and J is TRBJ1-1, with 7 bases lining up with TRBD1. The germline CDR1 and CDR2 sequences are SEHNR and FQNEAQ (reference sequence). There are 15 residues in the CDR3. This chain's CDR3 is CSSSPSGQVNTEAFF. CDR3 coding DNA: TGTTCCAGCAGCCCAAGCGGACAGGTGAACACTGAAGCTTTCTTT.

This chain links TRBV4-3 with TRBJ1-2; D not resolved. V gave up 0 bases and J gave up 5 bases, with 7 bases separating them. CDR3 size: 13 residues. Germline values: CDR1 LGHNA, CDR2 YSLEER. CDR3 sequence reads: CASSQDREYGYTF. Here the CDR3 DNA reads TGCGCCAGCAGCCAAGATCGGGAATATGGCTACACCTTC.